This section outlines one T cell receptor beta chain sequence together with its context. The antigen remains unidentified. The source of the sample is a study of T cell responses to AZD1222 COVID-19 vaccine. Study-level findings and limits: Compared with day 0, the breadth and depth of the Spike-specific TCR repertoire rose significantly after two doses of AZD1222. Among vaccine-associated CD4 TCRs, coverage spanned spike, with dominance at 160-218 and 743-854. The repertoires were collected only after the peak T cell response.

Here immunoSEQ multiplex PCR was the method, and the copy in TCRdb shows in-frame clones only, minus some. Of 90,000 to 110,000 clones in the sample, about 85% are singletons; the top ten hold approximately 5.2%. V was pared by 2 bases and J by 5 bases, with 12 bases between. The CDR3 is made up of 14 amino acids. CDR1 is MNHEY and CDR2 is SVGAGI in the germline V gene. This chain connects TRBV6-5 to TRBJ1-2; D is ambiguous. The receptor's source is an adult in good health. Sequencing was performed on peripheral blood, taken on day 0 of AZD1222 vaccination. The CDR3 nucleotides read TGTGCCAGCAGTTACAGGCACACCGTTTATGGCTACACCTTC. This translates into CASSYRHTVYGYTF.